This is a list of T cell receptor beta chains from one sample in a study of radiation and T cells in renal cell carcinoma. Here immunoSEQ multiplex PCR was the method, and the copy in TCRdb shows in-frame clones only, minus some. The sample shows 100,000 or so clones, roughly 90% of them seen only once. The material was blood, obtained from a patient whose treatment included radiotherapy and nephrectomy. All receptors come from a man aged 50-59 years with renal cell carcinoma. Each CDR3 is given with its conserved first and last residue. The order of the fields is V gene, J gene, clone size, D gene, CDR3 protein, CDR3 DNA. A D gene is named only where the DNA matches it firmly. For some rows the clone size is stated as once, few or many, or as a class when expanded; others skip it.

>TRBV28|TRBJ1-2|-|-
CASSLRDGYTF
TGTGCCAGCAGTTTGCGGGATGGCTACACCTTC
>TRBV13|TRBJ2-2|-|TRBD1
CASSGGQGAGELFF
TGTGCCAGCAGCGGGGGACAGGGGGCCGGGGAGCTGTTTTTT
>TRBV11-2|TRBJ1-1|-|-
CASSPALGLYSNTEAFF
TGTGCCAGCAGCCCAGCCCTAGGACTATATTCGAACACTGAAGCTTTCTTT
>TRBV4-1|TRBJ2-3|-|TRBD1
CASSQEYRGGRTDTQYF
TGCGCCAGCAGCCAAGAATATAGAGGGGGCCGCACAGATACGCAGTATTTT
>TRBV5-1|TRBJ2-3|once|TRBD1
CASSLGQGKDTQYF
TGCGCCAGCAGCTTGGGACAGGGAAAGGATACGCAGTATTTT
>TRBV18|TRBJ1-3|-|-
CASSPTENSGNTIYF
TGTGCCAGCTCACCGACAGAAAACTCTGGAAACACCATATATTTT
>TRBV6-1|TRBJ2-2|few|-
CASSENGSGELFF
TGTGCCAGCAGTGAAAATGGGTCCGGGGAGCTGTTTTTT
>TRBV4-1|TRBJ1-1|-|-
CASSRSPQGQTEAFF
TGCGCCAGCAGCCGATCGCCACAGGGTCAAACTGAAGCTTTCTTT
>TRBV6-5|TRBJ2-1|-|-
CASRRSSFSYNEQFF
TGTGCCAGCAGAAGGAGTAGCTTTTCCTACAATGAGCAGTTCTTC
>TRBV30|TRBJ2-6|-|-
CAWGPRGSGANVLTF
TGTGCCTGGGGTCCCAGGGGCTCTGGGGCCAACGTCCTGACTTTC
>TRBV12-2|TRBJ2-7|-|-
CASRPSRDTPYEQYF
TGTGCAAGTCGCCCTTCCCGGGACACCCCCTACGAGCAGTACTTC
>TRBV10-3|TRBJ2-3|-|TRBD1
CAISESLTGGVTDTQYF
TGTGCCATCAGTGAGTCTTTGACAGGGGGCGTCACAGATACGCAGTATTTT
>TRBV2|TRBJ2-5|-|-
CASRTQTGYQETQYF
TGTGCCAGCAGGACACAAACAGGTTACCAAGAGACCCAGTACTTC
>TRBV28|TRBJ1-2|-|-
CASSFSGVLDGYTF
TGTGCCAGCAGTTTTTCAGGGGTTCTTGACGGCTACACCTTC
>TRBV7-9|TRBJ1-4|-|-
CASSLNGAFEKLFF
TGTGCCAGCAGCTTAAATGGGGCTTTTGAAAAACTGTTTTTT